This T cell receptor beta chain was obtained from a study of blood T cell repertoires in COVID-19. Study information: The samples span acute and convalescent COVID-19 from the United States, Italy and Spain. PBMCs, B-cell-depleted T cells, or T cells were the source of the cDNA or gDNA that made up the material.

J gave up 3 bases and V 3 bases, and 10 bases lay outside the gene matches. The CDR3 has 16 amino acids. The germline gives CDR1 KGHSH, CDR2 LQKENI. Original handling: Scientists estimated how many nucleated cells there were by amplifying reference gene primers. Profiled with immunoSEQ multiplex PCR; TCRdb holds only in-frame clones, not every one. The V and J calls and the clone size are those of that table, but D and trimming were determined from the DNA. The sample consists of 150,000 or so clones, 78% of them appearing once. The clonotype comes from a man of 80 years or more with acute or convalescent COVID-19. The genes are TRBV18 and TRBJ1-1, with 7 bases lining up with TRBD1. Sequencing used peripheral blood. The CDR3 here is CASSPTTPQGDTEAFF. The CDR3 DNA sequence: TGTGCCAGCTCACCGACTACCCCTCAGGGGGACACTGAAGCTTTCTTT.